These 7 T cell receptor beta chains were all obtained from the same sample, sequenced in a study of cytomegalovirus exposure and HLA in healthy donors (dated by TCRdb to 2017 to 2019). Receptors were amplified or captured by the immunoSEQ multiplex PCR assay. TCRdb stores this immuneACCESS table with in-frame sequences only. Part of the clones is absent; in the studies checked, under half of the shortfall reflects unresolved V genes, and no reason is known for the rest. This sample comprises about 150,000 clones, around nine tenths of them detected only once. Jointly, the top ten make up around 24% of the sample. Sequencing used PBMCs. These receptors all stem from a man aged 18-30 years in good health and CMV-seropositive.

The chain couples TRBV9 to TRBJ2-7; D is perhaps TRBD1 (6 bases). V gave up 2 bases and J gave up 2 bases, with 11 bases separating them. The CDR3 has 14 amino acids. Germline lookup yields CDR1 SGDLS and CDR2 YYNGEE. The CDR3 is CASSVGQSPYEQYF. For the CDR3, the DNA is TGTGCCAGCAGCGTCGGACAGTCCCCCTACGAGCAGTACTTC.

This clone was counted a few times. CDR3 residues: CAWSAGQGRQPQHF. The CDR3 DNA sequence: TGTGCCTGGAGTGCTGGACAGGGTCGGCAGCCCCAGCATTTT. The V call is TRBV30, the J call TRBJ1-5; 8 bases are shared with TRBD1. Germline V CDR1 and CDR2: GTSNPN, SVGIG (reference sequence). This CDR3 has 14 amino acids. V was clipped by 1 base and J by 7 bases; unmatched bases: 6.

This clone was recorded only once. V is TRBV6-4 and J is TRBJ2-7; D remains ambiguous. The CDR3 is 13 amino acids. The germline V and J ends were trimmed by 5 bases and 3 bases, with 11 bases remaining between them. Germline V gene data show CDR1 as MRHNA and CDR2 as SNTAGT. CDR3: CASSPGPNYEQYF. CDR3 in DNA: TGTGCCAGCAGTCCTGGGCCCAACTACGAGCAGTACTTC.

The chain joins TRBV29-1 to TRBJ1-4; 9 bases are shared with TRBD1. Per the germline V gene, CDR1 is SQVTM and CDR2 is ANQGSEA. The V gene end was trimmed by 4 bases and the J gene end by 8 bases; junction bases not matched to a gene: 5. This CDR3 region has 13 residues. As DNA, the CDR3 is TGCAGCGTTGCGGGACAGGGTAACGAAAAACTGTTTTTT. Translation: CSVAGQGNEKLFF.

This clone came up once. This chain links TRBV9 with TRBJ1-4; a weak D match, TRBD1 (6 bases). Germline V gives CDR1 SGDLS, CDR2 YYNGEE. The CDR3 spans 17 residues. Trimming took off 4 bases at V and 0 bases at J, with 16 bases between the two ends. The CDR3 DNA follows: TGTGCCAGCAGCAAAGATCCACAGGGAGCAACTAATGAAAAACTGTTTTTT. This translates into CASSKDPQGATNEKLFF. The entire variable domain, with the rest obtained from reference TRBV9 and TRBJ1-4, is as follows: DSGVTQTPKHLITATGQRVTLRCSPRSGDLSVYWYQQSLDQGLQFLIQYYNGEERAKGNILERFSAQQFPDLHSELNLSSLELGDSALYFCASSKDPQGATNEKLFFGSGTQLSVL.

The V call is TRBV6-1, the J call TRBJ1-6; TRBD1 matches 9 bases. J lost 9 bases, V lost 5 bases, and 8 bases had no gene match. The germline V gene has CDR1 MNHNS and CDR2 SASEGT. The CDR3 is 15 amino acids. DNA for the CDR3: TGTGCCAGCAGTACTGACAGGGGGTCGGGTTCACCCCTCCACTTT. Translating gives CASSTDRGSGSPLHF.

The gene calls are TRBV5-1 and TRBJ1-4; D unclear. Germline CDR1 is SGHRS and CDR2 is YFSETQ. The CDR3 contains 15 residues. With 0 bases removed from V and 1 base from J, the gap between germline ends came to 7 bases. The CDR3 DNA is TGCGCCAGCAGCTTGGCCGGTAGAACTAATGAAAAACTGTTTTTT. Protein: CASSLAGRTNEKLFF.